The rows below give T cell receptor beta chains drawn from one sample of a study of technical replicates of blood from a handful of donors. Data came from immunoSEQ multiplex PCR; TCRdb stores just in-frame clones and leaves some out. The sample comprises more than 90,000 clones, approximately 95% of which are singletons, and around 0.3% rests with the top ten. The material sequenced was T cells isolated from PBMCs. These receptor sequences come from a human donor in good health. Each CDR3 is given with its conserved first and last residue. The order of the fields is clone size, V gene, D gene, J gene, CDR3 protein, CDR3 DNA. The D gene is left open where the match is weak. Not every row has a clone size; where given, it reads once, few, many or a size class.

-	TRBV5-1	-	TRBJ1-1	CASSLDTNTEAFF	TGCGCCAGCAGCTTGGACACGAACACTGAAGCTTTCTTT
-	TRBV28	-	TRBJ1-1	CASNHRAHMNTEAFF	TGTGCCAGCAACCACAGGGCCCACATGAACACTGAAGCTTTCTTT
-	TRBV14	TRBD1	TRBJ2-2	CASSQGGARTGNTGELFF	TGTGCCAGCAGCCAAGGCGGTGCCAGGACAGGGAACACCGGGGAGCTGTTTTTT
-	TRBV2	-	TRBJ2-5	CASSSGPTGETQYF	TGTGCCAGCAGTAGCGGCCCTACGGGAGAGACCCAGTACTTC
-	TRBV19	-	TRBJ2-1	CASTQGSYEQFF	TGTGCCAGCACACAGGGCAGTTATGAGCAGTTCTTC
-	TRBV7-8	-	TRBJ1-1	CASSLVGQNTEAFF	TGTGCCAGCAGCTTAGTGGGACAGAACACTGAAGCTTTCTTT
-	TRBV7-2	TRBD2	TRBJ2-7	CASSPPSGTPYEQYF	TGTGCCAGCAGCCCTCCAAGCGGGACCCCCTACGAGCAGTACTTC
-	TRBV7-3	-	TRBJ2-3	CASSLVASGTDTQYF	TGTGCCAGCAGCCTGGTGGCAAGTGGCACAGATACGCAGTATTTT
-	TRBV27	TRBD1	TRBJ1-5	CASGGTGEGYQPQHF	TGTGCCAGCGGAGGGACAGGGGAGGGGTATCAGCCCCAGCATTTT
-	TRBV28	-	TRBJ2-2	CASSLRYGELFF	TGTGCCAGCAGTTTGAGGTACGGGGAGCTGTTTTTT
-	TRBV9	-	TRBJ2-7	CASSASSYEQYF	TGTGCCAGCAGCGCGAGCTCCTACGAGCAGTACTTC
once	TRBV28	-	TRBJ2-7	CASPPRGSNWHEQYF	TGTGCCAGCCCTCCTAGGGGGTCAAACTGGCACGAGCAGTACTTC
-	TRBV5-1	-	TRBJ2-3	CASSSGRVVPDTQYF	TGCGCCAGCAGCTCGGGAAGGGTAGTACCAGATACGCAGTATTTT
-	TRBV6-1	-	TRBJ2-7	CASSEAWTVSYEQYF	TGTGCCAGCAGTGAGGCTTGGACAGTGTCCTACGAGCAGTACTTC
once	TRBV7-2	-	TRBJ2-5	CASSYIETQYF	TGTGCCAGCAGCTATATAGAGACCCAGTACTTC
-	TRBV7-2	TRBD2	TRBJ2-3	CASAGTGGGFTDTQYF	TGTGCCAGCGCGGGCACTGGCGGGGGGTTCACAGATACGCAGTATTTT
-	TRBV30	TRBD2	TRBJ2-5	CAWSAGGQETQYF	TGTGCCTGGTCCGCGGGAGGGCAAGAGACCCAGTACTTC
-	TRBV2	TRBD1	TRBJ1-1	CASSEAGQGPNTEAFF	TGTGCCAGCAGTGAAGCTGGACAGGGGCCGAACACTGAAGCTTTCTTT
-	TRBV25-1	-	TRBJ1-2	CASSPLMGANHGYTF	TGTGCCAGCAGTCCCTTAATGGGGGCCAATCATGGCTACACCTTC
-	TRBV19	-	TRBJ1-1	CASSYNLNTEAFF	TGTGCCAGTAGTTATAACTTGAACACTGAAGCTTTCTTT
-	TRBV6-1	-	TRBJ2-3	CASINGQGGTDTQYF	TGTGCCAGCATTAACGGACAAGGTGGCACAGATACGCAGTATTTT
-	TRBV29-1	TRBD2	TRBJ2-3	CSVEPNRGSPDTQYF	TGCAGCGTTGAACCTAACCGCGGGAGTCCAGATACGCAGTATTTT
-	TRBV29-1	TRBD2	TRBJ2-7	CSVEDRDYSYEQYF	TGCAGCGTTGAAGATCGGGACTACTCCTACGAGCAGTACTTC